This entry lists 15 T cell receptor beta chains sequenced from one sample in a study of T cells in Graves' hyperthyroidism and ophthalmopathy. The investigators amplified TCR beta CDR3 regions from RNA transcripts. Using the HTBI primer set, a first-round RT-PCR was run on the TCR CDR3. One entry per CDR3 protein, called by TCRdb with MiXCR from the multiplex PCR reads. Here the sample spans 300,000 to 450,000 distinct CDR3 sequences, approximately 15% being singletons. Sequenced input: blood. The receptors were sampled from a woman under 40 with Graves' hyperthyroidism.

This clonotype has only a few counts. The chain joins TRBV5-1 to TRBJ1-2; maybe TRBD1 (5 bases). Trimming stripped 0 bases from V and 6 bases from J, with 12 bases between. From germline, CDR1 is SGHRS and CDR2 YFSETQ. CDR3 length: 14 amino acids. In nucleotides, the CDR3 is TGCGCCAGCAGCTTGGGGGGGAAATCGGATGGCTACACCTTC. This gives the protein CASSLGGKSDGYTF.

This chain connects TRBV5-1 to TRBJ2-4; 8 bases fit TRBD1. CDR3 length: 16 amino acids. V gave up 0 bases and J gave up 4 bases; unmatched junction bases: 6. Germline CDR1 reads SGHRS; CDR2 reads YFSETQ. The CDR3: CASSLAMTGVKNIQYF. Here the CDR3 DNA reads TGCGCCAGCAGCTTGGCCATGACAGGGGTTAAAAACATTCAGTACTTC.

The chain carries TRBV28 and TRBJ2-3; weak D call: TRBD2 (7 bases). The CDR3 is 16 amino acids. Per the germline V gene, CDR1 is MDHEN and CDR2 is SYDVKM. With 5 bases removed from V and 3 bases from J, the gap between germline ends came to 18 bases. The CDR3 region is CASSTQLGGGTDTQYF. The CDR3 DNA sequence: TGTGCCAGCAGTACTCAATTGGGAGGGGGAACAGATACGCAGTATTTT.

This clonotype came up many times. The genes are TRBV20-1 and TRBJ2-5; D gene uncertain. The CDR3 has 14 amino acids. From germline, CDR1 is DFQATT and CDR2 SNEGSKA (reference sequence). The V and J ends lost 0 bases and 5 bases respectively, with 13 bases between them. This CDR3 is CSARDRVFPETQYF. In nucleotides, the CDR3 is TGCAGTGCTAGAGACCGCGTTTTTCCGGAGACCCAGTACTTC.

Notes on this clonotype: A read error may produce the germline difference seen at one junction end. The chain employs TRBV5-1 and TRBJ2-1, with D possibly matching TRBD1 (6 bases). CDR1 is SGHRS, CDR2 YFSETQ, per germline. This CDR3 is 14 amino acids long. The CDR3 DNA reads as TGCGCCAGCAGCTTCGGCAGGTGGGACAATGGGCAGTTCTTC. It specifies CASSFGRWDNGQFF.

This clonotype has ten or more counts. The chain couples TRBV28 to TRBJ2-7; perhaps D is TRBD1 or TRBD2 (6 bases each). The germline V gene encodes CDR1 MDHEN and CDR2 SYDVKM. Between the trimmed V and J ends, which lost 4 bases and 3 bases, there was a span of 16 bases. This CDR3 is 15 amino acids long. The chain's CDR3 is CASSSPRGADYEQYF. The DNA for the CDR3 is TGTGCCAGCAGTTCCCCTAGGGGGGCTGACTACGAGCAGTACTTC.

At least ten counts were recorded for this clonotype. The chain has TRBV29-1 and TRBJ2-7; 7 bases agree with TRBD1. Germline CDR1 and CDR2: SQVTM and ANQGSEA. This CDR3 is 15 amino acids long. Trimming at V came to 5 bases and at J to 0 bases, leaving 10 bases not matched to a gene. The CDR3, as DNA: TGCAGCGTTACGTCGACAGGGATGAGCTCCTACGAGCAGTACTTC. This encodes CSVTSTGMSSYEQYF.

In its sample, this clonotype was seen a few times. CDR3 coding DNA: TGTGCCAGTTTTGACGGTCACCGGGACATTCAGTACTTC. It is translated as CASFDGHRDIQYF. This chain joins TRBV19 and TRBJ2-4; D ambiguous. The CDR3 sequence is 13 residues long. Between the trimmed V and J ends, which lost 8 bases and 8 bases, there was a span of 16 bases. Germline CDR1 is LNHDA and CDR2 is SQIVND (reference sequence).

In this sample, this clonotype turned up many times. The gene calls are TRBV5-1 and TRBJ2-7; no clear D gene. The CDR3 is 15 residues long. The V gene's germline CDR1 is SGHRS and CDR2 YFSETQ. Trimming stripped 0 bases from V and 5 bases from J, with 15 bases between. The CDR3 nucleotides read TGCGCCAGCAGCTTGGACAGTCCGGCATCCAACGAGCAGTACTTC. As protein: CASSLDSPASNEQYF. The full variable domain, its missing parts supplied by reference TRBV5-1 and TRBJ2-7, is KAGVTQTPRYLIKTRGQQVTLSCSPISGHRSVSWYQQTPGQGLQFLFEYFSETQRNKGNFPGRFSGRQFSNSRSEMNVSTLELGDSALYLCASSLDSPASNEQYFGPGTRLTVT.

This clonotype was counted at least ten times. This chain links TRBV3-1 with TRBJ2-7; D is ambiguous. This CDR3 contains 13 residues. The V end lost 2 bases, the J end lost 3 bases, and 8 bases lay between the germline ends. Per germline, CDR1 LGHDT and CDR2 YNNKEL (reference sequence). The CDR3 is CASSQPPIYEQYF. The CDR3 DNA reads TGTGCCAGCAGCCAACCGCCCATCTACGAGCAGTACTTC.

About this clonotype itself: It may be a read error: a sequence one base away is much more abundant. The chain joins TRBV28 to TRBJ2-1; TRBD2 might be the D (5 bases). Trimming took 7 bases from V and 8 from J, leaving 12 bases between them. The germline gives CDR1 MDHEN, CDR2 SYDVKM. The CDR3 has 12 amino acids. The CDR3 region has the DNA TGTGCCAGCATTGGATCGGGGTATGAGCAGTTCTTC. Translation gives CASIGSGYEQFF. Complete variable domain (other parts from reference TRBV28 and TRBJ2-1): DVKVTQSSRYLVKRTGEKVFLECVQDMDHENMFWYRQDPGLGLRLIYFSYDVKMKEKGDIPEGYSVSREKKERFSLILESASTNQTSMYLCASIGSGYEQFFGPGTRLTVL.

As to this clonotype: A read error may explain this, as a much larger clone is one base away. The chain links TRBV5-1 to TRBJ2-3; tentatively, D is TRBD2 (6 bases). The CDR3 is made up of 19 amino acids. Germline CDR1 SGHRS, CDR2 YFSETQ. The CDR3 here is CVSKGGKGYRAGRTDTQYF. DNA of the CDR3: TGCGTCAGCAAAGGAGGGAAGGGATACCGAGCTGGGAGGACAGATACGCAGTATTTT.

This clonotype was seen once. The junction differs from germline at one of its ends, possibly a read error. The chain carries TRBV27 and TRBJ2-7; TRBD2 matches at 15 bases. The V gene's germline CDR1 is MNHEY and CDR2 SMNVEV (reference sequence). The CDR3 is made up of 17 amino acids. CDR3 residues: CASSLSGLAGGIYDQYF. The CDR3 nucleotides read TGTGCCAGCAGTTTATCGGGACTAGCGGGAGGAATCTACGATCAGTACTTC.

This clonotype was observed many times. The V gene is TRBV28, the J gene TRBJ2-1; 10 nucleotides match TRBD2. The CDR3 has 18 residues. Germline V CDR1 and CDR2: MDHEN, SYDVKM. The V gene end was trimmed by 9 bases and the J gene end by 0 bases; junction bases not matched to a gene: 14. The CDR3 nucleotides are TGTGCCAGTTCTTTCAAACTAGCGGGAACCCACTCCTACAATGAGCAGTTCTTC. Its protein is CASSFKLAGTHSYNEQFF.

CDR3 loop: CASSHSFKDSSSTDTQYF. The CDR3 coding sequence is TGCGCCAGCAGCCATTCCTTCAAAGACTCCTCCAGCACAGATACGCAGTATTTT. V and J are TRBV4-1 and TRBJ2-3; the D is unclear. Germline loops: CDR1 MGHRA, CDR2 YSYEKL. V shed 3 bases and J shed 0 bases, with 19 bases lying between them. This CDR3 is built from 18 residues.